This T cell receptor (beta chain) was identified in a study of blood T cell repertoires in COVID-19. Overall study context: Italy, Spain and the United States were the sources of the convalescent and acute COVID-19 samples. T cells, B-cell-depleted T cells, or PBMCs supplied cDNA or gDNA.

Looked up from germline, CDR1 is MNHEY and CDR2 is SMNVEV (reference sequence). The trim removed 6 bases at V and 1 base at J, leaving 7 bases unmatched. This CDR3 has 15 residues. Authors' methods: Reference gene primer amplification yielded estimated nucleated cell counts. This table comes from immunoSEQ multiplex PCR, and its TCRdb copy is limited to in-frame clones, with some not included. V and J calls and clone size are given by that table; D and trimming were obtained from the DNA. Found here are approximately 83,000 clones, about 76% of them singletons; the top ten hold around 10%. What was sequenced was peripheral blood. This sequence joins TRBV27 and TRBJ2-5; 8 bases line up with TRBD1. The sequence was collected from a woman older than 75 with acute or convalescent COVID-19. The CDR3 DNA sequence: TGTGCCAGCAGAGGACTCAGGGGGCCCCAAGAGACCCAGTACTTC. Its translation: CASRGLRGPQETQYF.